The 32 T cell receptor beta chains below all came from one sample that was sequenced in a study of beta chain features in type 1 diabetes. Study-wide findings and caveats: The study found moderately but significantly shorter TCRB CDR3s in all four CD4+ subsets of Type 1 diabetes patients.

Their specific antigens are unknown. The isolated RNA, all of it, was reverse transcribed, so expressed TCRB transcripts were what got sequenced. TCRdb's table, derived via immunoSEQ multiplex PCR, lists solely in-frame clones and lacks some. The sample records 120,000 to 150,000 clones, less than 15% being singletons. Specimen: central memory CD4+ T cells from blood. All receptors derive from a man between 18 and 29 years old with type 1 diabetes.

The chain couples TRBV28 to TRBJ1-4; no clear D gene. Trimming pared 6 bases from V and 5 bases from J, leaving 19 bases between. The length of the CDR3 is 16 residues. Germline V lookup: CDR1 MDHEN, CDR2 SYDVKM. CDR3 protein: CASRGSGPYINEKLFF. DNA of the CDR3: TGTGCCAGCAGAGGCTCGGGCCCCTACATCAATGAAAAACTGTTTTTT.

V gene TRBV5-8 combines with J gene TRBJ1-6; D remains unclear. Germline V CDR1 and CDR2: SGHTS, YDEGEE. The CDR3 is 13 residues long. Trimming removed 4 bases from V and 0 bases from J, with 2 bases in between. CDR3 protein: CASSSSYNSPLHF. The CDR3 DNA sequence: TGTGCCAGCAGCAGCTCCTATAATTCACCCCTCCACTTT.

This clone was detected only a few times. The chain joins TRBV19 to TRBJ1-4; D unresolved. This CDR3 has 13 residues. Germline CDR1 LNHDA, CDR2 SQIVND (reference sequence). With 6 bases removed from V and 5 bases from J, the gap between germline ends came to 10 bases. The CDR3: CASRQGSNEKLFF. The CDR3 DNA is TGTGCCAGTAGACAAGGGAGCAATGAAAAACTGTTTTTT.

In this sample, this clone turned up a few times. Other DNA variants within this sample encode the same CDR3. V and J are TRBV9 and TRBJ1-2; D call uncertain. Germline-derived CDR1 and CDR2 are SGDLS and YYNGEE. This CDR3 contains 13 residues. Trimming pared 0 bases from V and 5 bases from J, leaving 8 bases between. The CDR3 DNA reads TGTGCCAGCAGCGTAGTCGAAGGATATGGCTACACCTTC. Its protein is CASSVVEGYGYTF.

This clone was counted ten times or more. This chain joins TRBV5-6 and TRBJ1-5, with D perhaps TRBD1 (5 bases). The V and J ends lost 4 bases and 6 bases respectively, with 17 bases between them. The CDR3 has 15 amino acids. Germline CDR1 reads SGHDT; CDR2 reads YYEEEE. The CDR3 protein is CASSPGTELGQPQHF. CDR3 sequence (DNA): TGTGCCAGCAGCCCCGGGACGGAGCTGGGTCAGCCCCAGCATTTT.

This rearrangement joins TRBV7-2 to TRBJ2-5; weak D call: TRBD1 (5 bases). Trimming stripped 5 bases from V and 5 bases from J, with 15 bases between. Germline V gene sequence: CDR1 SGHTA, CDR2 FQGNSA. This CDR3 contains 14 residues. This CDR3 reads CASSPQGGVETQYF. In nucleotides, the CDR3 is TGTGCCAGCAGCCCCCAGGGTGGAGTGGAGACCCAGTACTTC.

This clone was found a few times. V gene TRBV27 combines with J gene TRBJ2-3, with TRBD1 identical over 9 bases. J was trimmed by 5 bases and V by 6 bases; bases with no gene match: 18. The germline gives CDR1 MNHEY, CDR2 SMNVEV (reference sequence). The CDR3 loop spans 18 amino acids. The CDR3 bases are TGTGCCAGCAGCACGTCCCGAATAGACAGGGGGGAGTTAGATACGCAGTATTTT. Translation: CASSTSRIDRGELDTQYF.

This clone has more than one count but fewer than ten. V usage is TRBV6-1 and J usage is TRBJ1-3; 7 bases are shared with TRBD1. Unmatched junction bases numbered 7, after V lost 3 bases and J lost 2 bases. Germline CDR1 MNHNS, CDR2 SASEGT. CDR3 length: 16 amino acids. The CDR3 DNA follows: TGTGCCAGCAGTGAGCGACAGGGAGTAACTGGAAACACCATATATTTT. Translation: CASSERQGVTGNTIYF.

V gene TRBV30 combines with J gene TRBJ1-4; TRBD1 aligns across 9 bases. There are 16 residues in the CDR3. J was trimmed by 2 bases and V by 6 bases; bases with no gene match: 10. CDR1 and CDR2 from the germline V gene are GTSNPN and SVGIG (reference sequence). The CDR3 reads CACSPGQGFTNEKLFF. In DNA form, the CDR3 reads TGTGCCTGTTCCCCGGGACAGGGTTTCACTAATGAAAAACTGTTTTTT.

This clone appeared a few times. In the same sample, other DNA sequences code for this CDR3. This chain connects TRBV19 to TRBJ2-2; possible D gene TRBD1, 6 bases. Trimming left V 7 bases short and J 2 bases short, with 11 bases between. CDR3 length equals 14 residues. Germline V gene sequence: CDR1 LNHDA, CDR2 SQIVND (reference sequence). DNA for the CDR3: TGTGCCAGTAAGGAACAGGGCAACACCGGGGAGCTGTTTTTT. Its translation is CASKEQGNTGELFF.

The chain carries TRBV7-8 and TRBJ2-6; D is unresolved. CDR1 and CDR2 (germline): SGHVS, FQNEAQ. The CDR3 sequence is 15 residues long. V was shortened by 1 base and J by 1 base, with 5 bases between the two germline ends. This chain's CDR3 is CASSLGRSGANVLTF. Here the CDR3 DNA reads TGTGCCAGCAGCTTAGGAAGGTCTGGGGCCAACGTCCTGACTTTC.

This clone came up many times. The chain is built from TRBV7-9 and TRBJ2-5; no definite D call. The CDR3 consists of 14 residues. Germline assignment: CDR1 SEHNR and CDR2 FQNEAQ (reference sequence). V lost 5 bases and J 4 bases, leaving 14 bases between the germline ends. The CDR3 sequence: CASSPGAGRETQYF. CDR3 bases: TGTGCCAGCAGCCCCGGAGCCGGGCGAGAGACCCAGTACTTC.

The rearrangement uses TRBV30 and TRBJ1-2, with 7 nucleotides matching TRBD1. With 0 bases clipped from V and 7 bases from J, the junction kept 2 bases outside the gene matches. Germline V lookup: CDR1 GTSNPN, CDR2 SVGIG (reference sequence). CDR3 length: 12 amino acids. This CDR3 reads CAWSVTGIGYTF. CDR3 bases: TGTGCCTGGAGTGTGACAGGGATTGGCTACACCTTC.

In this sample, this clone turned up a few times. This chain uses TRBV29-1 with TRBJ1-5; no reliable D call. CDR3 length: 13 amino acids. Germline V CDR1 and CDR2: SQVTM, ANQGSEA. Trimming stripped 6 bases from V and 2 bases from J, with 11 bases between. CDR3 DNA sequence: TGCAGCGTCCAGGTTTTGGGCAATCAGCCCCAGCATTTT. Amino acid sequence: CSVQVLGNQPQHF.

This clone has only a few counts. The V gene is TRBV2, the J gene TRBJ2-1, with D possibly matching TRBD1 (5 bases). This CDR3 spans 14 amino acids. Per germline, CDR1 SNHLY and CDR2 FYNNEI. V lost 11 bases and J lost 0, with 14 bases in between. The CDR3, as DNA: TGTGCCGTGCGTAGGGGTAGCTCCTACAATGAGCAGTTCTTC. Amino acids: CAVRRGSSYNEQFF.

This clone appeared a few times. CDR3 loop: CASREKAYRSNEKLFF. The CDR3 coding sequence is TGTGCCAGCAGGGAAAAGGCATACAGGTCTAATGAAAAACTGTTTTTT. The chain recombines TRBV21-1 with TRBJ1-4; the table assigns TRBD1, which was not confirmed against the DNA. TRBV21-1 is shown as a pseudogene. The CDR3 totals 16 residues.

Only a few counts were recorded for this clone. The chain carries TRBV28 and TRBJ2-6; no clear D. V was shortened by 5 bases and J by 3 bases, with 8 bases between the two germline ends. Germline-derived CDR1 and CDR2 are MDHEN and SYDVKM. The CDR3 extends over 14 amino acids. The CDR3 region has the DNA TGTGCCAGCAGTCCTCCCTTTGGGGCCAACGTCCTGACTTTC. Protein sequence: CASSPPFGANVLTF.

The chain is built from TRBV28 and TRBJ2-5; no reliable D call. CDR1 and CDR2 (germline): MDHEN, SYDVKM. The CDR3 runs 12 residues. V lost 5 bases to trimming and J lost 4 bases, with 8 bases between them. In DNA, the CDR3 is TGTGCCAGCAGTCCTCTCTCAGAGACCCAGTACTTC. Translated, it gives CASSPLSETQYF.

The chain combines TRBV19 with TRBJ1-1; 7 bases line up with TRBD1. The CDR3 has 13 residues. Trimming took 5 bases from V and 6 from J; bases not matched to a gene: 6. Looked up from germline, CDR1 is LNHDA and CDR2 is SQIVND (reference sequence). CDR3 bases: TGTGCCAGTAGTTCGTACAGGGGCGCTGAAGCTTTCTTT. Translation gives CASSSYRGAEAFF.

This clone has just a few counts. This chain links TRBV9 with TRBJ2-5; 7 positions match TRBD1. This CDR3 has 14 residues. The V gene end was trimmed by 4 bases and the J gene end by 5 bases; junction bases not matched to a gene: 8. CDR1 SGDLS and CDR2 YYNGEE come from the germline V gene. The CDR3 region is CASSSKGGVETQYF. The CDR3 DNA reads TGTGCCAGCAGCTCAAAAGGGGGCGTCGAGACCCAGTACTTC.

This clone was seen a handful of times. The V and J genes are TRBV7-9 and TRBJ1-6; D remains unclear. The CDR3 length is 12 residues. V was trimmed by 2 bases and J by 17 bases, leaving 13 bases between them. The germline CDR1 and CDR2 sequences are SEHNR and FQNEAQ (reference sequence). CDR3 DNA sequence: TGTGCCAGCAGCTTACAGGAGTCAGTAATCCACTTT. Translation gives CASSLQESVIHF.

The J gene is TRBJ1-3, the V gene TRBV29-1; D is perhaps TRBD1 (5 bases). The germline V and J ends were trimmed by 7 bases and 2 bases, with 15 bases remaining between them. The germline gives CDR1 SQVTM, CDR2 ANQGSEA. The CDR3 loop spans 14 amino acids. The CDR3 sequence: CSAGEWGAGNTIYF. CDR3 DNA: TGCAGCGCTGGCGAATGGGGGGCTGGAAACACCATATATTTT.

This clone was seen ten or more times. This chain connects TRBV29-1 to TRBJ1-2, with D maybe TRBD1 (5 bases). Looked up from germline, CDR1 is SQVTM and CDR2 is ANQGSEA. V lost 0 bases, J lost 4 bases, and 12 bases lay in between. The CDR3 has 14 amino acids. The CDR3 DNA sequence: TGCAGCGTTGAAGACAGGGCCCGCGGCTATGGCTACACCTTC. This codes for CSVEDRARGYGYTF.

The chain combines TRBV18 with TRBJ2-7, with 9 bases matching TRBD1. The CDR3 consists of 15 residues. V lost 6 bases to trimming and J lost 2 bases; unmatched junction nucleotides: 8. The germline V gene has CDR1 KGHSH and CDR2 LQKENI. CDR3 sequence (DNA): TGTGCCAGCTCCCTGACAGGGGGTGTGACCTACGAGCAGTACTTC. Its protein is CASSLTGGVTYEQYF.

The genes are TRBV11-2 and TRBJ2-7; D is undetermined. Germline loops: CDR1 SGHAT, CDR2 FQNNGV. The CDR3 totals 13 residues. Deletions cut 0 bases from V and 3 bases from J, with 6 bases between. CDR3 loop: CASSLDLGYEQYF. The CDR3 DNA is TGTGCCAGCAGCTTAGATTTGGGCTACGAGCAGTACTTC.

A few counts support this clone. The genes are TRBV9 and TRBJ2-1; D gene uncertain. CDR3 length: 15 amino acids. V shed 4 bases and J shed 9 bases, with 20 bases lying between them. Germline loops: CDR1 SGDLS, CDR2 YYNGEE. The CDR3 spells CASSPSGTQLVEQFF. CDR3 nucleotides: TGTGCCAGCAGCCCCTCAGGTACCCAGCTCGTTGAGCAGTTCTTC.

This clone appeared a few times. The V gene is TRBV27, the J gene TRBJ2-1; weak D call: TRBD1 (5 bases). The CDR3 covers 17 residues. Trimming cost V 1 base and J 5 bases, with 18 bases left between them. CDR1 is MNHEY, CDR2 SMNVEV, per germline (reference sequence). The CDR3 nucleotides read TGTGCCAGCAGTTTATTATGGGCAGGGATGCGGAACAATGAGCAGTTCTTC. This translates into CASSLLWAGMRNNEQFF.

This chain links TRBV6-5 with TRBJ2-5, with D tentatively TRBD1 or TRBD2 (6 bases each). Germline CDR1 and CDR2: MNHEY and SVGAGI. V was shortened by 0 bases and J by 4 bases, with 12 bases between the two germline ends. The CDR3 extends over 15 amino acids. The CDR3 loop reads CASSYSGGTRETQYF. DNA of the CDR3: TGTGCCAGCAGTTACTCGGGGGGCACGAGAGAGACCCAGTACTTC.

This clone was counted a few times. This chain joins TRBV19 and TRBJ2-1; 10 nucleotides align to TRBD1. This CDR3 is 16 amino acids long. Germline loops: CDR1 LNHDA, CDR2 SQIVND (reference sequence). J gave up 9 bases and V 3 bases, and 11 bases lay outside the gene matches. CDR3 sequence (DNA): TGTGCCAGTAGTATTAATCTGGGACAGGGGAGAGGTGAGCAGTTCTTC. Translated, it gives CASSINLGQGRGEQFF.

This sequence joins TRBV27 and TRBJ2-1; the D gene is possibly TRBD1 (6 bases). The ends were cut back, 6 bases at V and 5 bases at J, with 11 bases in the middle. The CDR3 has 13 residues. Germline values: CDR1 MNHEY, CDR2 SMNVEV (reference sequence). This CDR3 is CASSGTLNNEQFF. The CDR3 DNA reads TGTGCCAGCAGCGGGACACTAAACAATGAGCAGTTCTTC.

At least ten counts were recorded for this clone. The genes are TRBV28 and TRBJ1-4; D possibly corresponds to TRBD1 (5 bases). The CDR3 covers 12 residues. V lost 6 bases and J lost 10, with 12 bases in between. Germline V gene data show CDR1 as MDHEN and CDR2 as SYDVKM. The CDR3 sequence is CASRSGTLKLFF. CDR3 sequence (DNA): TGTGCCAGCAGGTCCGGGACGTTAAAACTGTTTTTT.

This clone was detected only a few times. The chain employs TRBV27 and TRBJ2-7, with TRBD1 matching 9 bases. The CDR3 contains 13 residues. Germline CDR1 is MNHEY and CDR2 is SMNVEV (reference sequence). With 2 bases clipped from V and 9 bases from J, the junction kept 5 bases outside the gene matches. CDR3 sequence: CASSLLGQGLQYF. CDR3 nucleotide sequence: TGTGCCAGCAGTTTACTGGGACAGGGTTTGCAGTACTTC.